This T cell receptor (beta chain) derives from a study of glioma-infiltrating T cells after dendritic cell vaccination. Study-level information: Samples are from glioblastoma patients in Phase I and II dendritic cell vaccine trials. Patients received autologous tumor lysate-pulsed dendritic cell vaccination between about 2003 and 2013.

The length of the CDR3 is 14 residues. CDR1 is LNHDA and CDR2 is SQIVND in the germline V gene (reference sequence). Trimming took off 3 bases at V and 2 bases at J, with 9 bases between the two ends. Blood PBMC samples: pre-vaccination, two weeks post third vaccination, and at tumor progression. TCRdb's table, derived via immunoSEQ multiplex PCR, lists solely in-frame clones and lacks some. The repertoire holds more than 95,000 clones, 80% to 90% seen once, with approximately 12% in the top ten. This sequence was found in a human donor with glioblastoma. The sequences come from blood, collected before dendritic cell vaccination. J is TRBJ2-3 and V is TRBV19, with unresolved D. The CDR3 region has the DNA TGTGCCAGTAGTATCTTGGAGAACACAGATACGCAGTATTTT. Amino acid sequence: CASSILENTDTQYF.